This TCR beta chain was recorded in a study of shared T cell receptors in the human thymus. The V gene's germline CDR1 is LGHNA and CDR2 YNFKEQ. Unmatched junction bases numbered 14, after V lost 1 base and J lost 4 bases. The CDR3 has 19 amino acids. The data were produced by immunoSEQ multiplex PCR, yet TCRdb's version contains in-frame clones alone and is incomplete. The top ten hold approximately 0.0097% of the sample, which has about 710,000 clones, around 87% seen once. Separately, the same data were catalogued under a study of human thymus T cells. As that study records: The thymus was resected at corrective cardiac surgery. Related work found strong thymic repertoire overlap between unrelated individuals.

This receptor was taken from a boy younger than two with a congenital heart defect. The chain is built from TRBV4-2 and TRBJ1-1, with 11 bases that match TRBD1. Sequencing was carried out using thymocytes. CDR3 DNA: TGTGCCAGCAGCCAAGTTTTGGACAGGGGGCGGCCGGGGGGCACTGAAGCTTTCTTT. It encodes CASSQVLDRGRPGGTEAFF.